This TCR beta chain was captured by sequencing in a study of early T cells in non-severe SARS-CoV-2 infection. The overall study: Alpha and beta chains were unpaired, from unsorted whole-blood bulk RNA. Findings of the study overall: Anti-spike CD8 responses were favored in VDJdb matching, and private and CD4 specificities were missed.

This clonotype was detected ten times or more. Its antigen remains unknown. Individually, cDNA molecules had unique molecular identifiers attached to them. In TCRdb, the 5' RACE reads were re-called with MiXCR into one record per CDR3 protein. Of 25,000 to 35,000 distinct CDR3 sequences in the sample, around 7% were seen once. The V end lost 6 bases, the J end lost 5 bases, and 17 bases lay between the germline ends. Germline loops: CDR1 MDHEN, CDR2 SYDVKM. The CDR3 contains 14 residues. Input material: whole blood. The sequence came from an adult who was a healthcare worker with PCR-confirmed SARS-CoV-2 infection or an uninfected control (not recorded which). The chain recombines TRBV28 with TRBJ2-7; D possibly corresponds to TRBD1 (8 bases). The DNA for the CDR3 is TGTGCCAGCAGGCGTACAGGGGGGAGGGACGAGCAGTACTTC. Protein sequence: CASRRTGGRDEQYF.